Sequencing of this T cell receptor beta chain was carried out in a study of cytomegalovirus exposure and HLA in healthy donors. Whole-study context: As an earlier analysis found, roughly 170 million T cells yielded 90 million to 140 million unique TCR beta sequences. Among the approximately 430 donors who were genotyped, approximately 84% fell in the genetic ancestry cluster that is associated with self-reported Caucasian donors. General study results and limits: It was only CMV serostatus that was available as immune exposure information.

Germline V gene data show CDR1 as SGHTA and CDR2 as FQGTGA. V was trimmed by 5 bases and J by 10 bases, leaving 12 bases between them. The CDR3 spans 13 residues. The PCR employed 60 Vbeta primers together with 13 Jbeta primers. The assay was immunoSEQ multiplex PCR, and TCRdb's table has in-frame clones only and misses some. The sample carries approximately 190,000 clones, around 87% recorded once. Note on this clone: Its target is not known.

This chain uses TRBV7-3 with TRBJ1-6, with D unclear. The TCR sequence derives from a boy younger than 10 in good health and CMV-seronegative. Sequencing input: PBMCs. CDR3 residues: CASSPTGGSPLHF. CDR3 DNA: TGTGCCAGCAGCCCGACCGGCGGATCACCCCTCCACTTT.